The clone carrying this T cell receptor beta chain was seen only once. Its antigen is still unknown. This specimen comes from a study of cytomegalovirus exposure and HLA in healthy donors. The study, taken as a whole, reports: Owing to their indistinguishability, certain V segments, notably TRBV6-2 and TRBV6-3, were excluded. Donors belonging to an Asian-associated ancestry cluster reportedly showed fewer N-insertions in productive TCRs than the 666-donor mean, according to what a later analysis found. About 87% or about 30% of the time was how often most TCR beta V segments were productive, according to an earlier analysis.

From germline, CDR1 is KGHSH and CDR2 LQKENI. The CDR3 runs 15 residues. Trimming took 2 bases from V and 3 from J; bases not matched to a gene: 4. The PCR used 60 Vbeta and 13 Jbeta primers. Profiling relied on immunoSEQ multiplex PCR, and the TCRdb table lists in-frame clones only, not all of them. This table has about 200,000 clones, 86% appearing once. The TCR sequence derives from a woman aged 25 to 45 in good health and CMV-seronegative. The chain couples TRBV18 to TRBJ2-1; the match to TRBD2 covers 7 bases. The sample taken for sequencing was PBMCs. The CDR3 sequence is CASSPMASGYNEQFF. In DNA form, the CDR3 reads TGTGCCAGCTCACCAATGGCTAGCGGCTACAATGAGCAGTTCTTC.